This TCR beta chain was identified in a study of shared clonotypes between healthy human individuals (dated by TCRdb to between 2020 and 2021). As for the study more broadly: A couple of women and three men aged 18 to 49 years were included in the cohort. Different laboratories and diverse techniques were used to prepare libraries and sequence TCR repertoires, to increase sequencing depth and limit assay-specific biases. Per donor, three plates each were used for CD4 naive and CD4 memory, two for CD8 naive, and one for CD8 memory. Per donor, leukapheresis produced somewhere between about 0.94 and 10 billion PBMCs. The study deeply sequenced blood TCR repertoires of 5 or 6 healthy adults to estimate repertoire size and the extent of clonotype sharing between individuals.

The CDR3 starts with the cysteine, ends with the phenylalanine, and has 16 residues. Just CDR3 DNA is preserved here, 48 bases in frame from base 1. CDR1 MNHNY and CDR2 SVGAGI are derived from the germline V gene (reference sequence). V loses 4 bases, J loses 0 bases, and the germline ends lie 14 bases apart. This clone was observed a few times. Which antigen it targets is not known. Per-base quality was not reported, and no clone a single base away is much larger than it. Donors were healthy HIV-negative adults with no recently reported acute infections or vaccinations. Every donor was a Caucasian adult residing in Nashville, Tennessee, USA. CD4+ T cells were enriched through magnetic negative selection, after which naive cells were positively selected on CD45RA and the remaining negative fraction served as the memory subset. Blood was collected by leukapheresis, and PBMCs were isolated by Ficoll-Histopaque density gradient centrifugation and then cryopreserved in liquid nitrogen vapor phase. Analytical flow cytometry was used to check the purity and quantity of every magnetically sorted T cell population. Each sorted fraction had its genomic DNA isolated and then quantified by UV absorbance on a Nanodrop 2000c.

Broader findings and caveats from the paper: Naive subsets generally had larger estimated clonotype richness than memory subsets. Incomplete sequencing was indicated by rarefaction of sorted-subset datasets, despite the large sequencing depth. Pairwise subsampling indicated that sequencing depth was expected to affect the degree of clonotype sharing among donors. Across a few donors, about 4.5% of naive CD4, approximately 3.5% of naive CD8, 2% to 2.5% of memory CD4, and approximately 0.42% of memory CD8 clonotypes were shared. Higher generation probabilities were observed for clonotypes shared by all four sorted-subset donors than for non-shared clonotypes. Sampling was restricted to blood, and TCR repertoires in tissue are likely to differ from TCR repertoires in blood. The small number of donors limited the genetic and exposure-history diversity represented.

Using the deep immunoSEQ assay, TCR CDR3 regions were amplified from genomic DNA by multiplex PCR. Genomic DNA extracted from each cell subset was distributed evenly over all wells of several immunoSEQ 96-well plates, and each plate served as one replicate. Each replicate PCR for sorted subsets received about 220 ng genomic DNA, equal to roughly 30,000 T cell genomes. Purified libraries were quantified with a Qubit 3.0 fluorometer, sized on a Bioanalyzer 2100, and re-quantified with the KAPA Library Quantification kit. Every immunoSEQ 96-well plate was sequenced on a dedicated single-read 150-cycle Illumina NextSeq 550 flow cell. Turning to the authors' computational methods: The immunoSEQ output contained only junctional sequences without quality scores, so filtering could not match that applied to full-length reads. Sequences were annotated with PyIR, a Python wrapper for IgBLAST v1.9, using IMGT germline references to assign V/J genes and CDR3. Reads were removed for weak V/J assignments (E-value above 1e-6), missing CDR3, stop codons, out-of-frame junctions, or ambiguous translated residues. V3J clonotypes were defined as sequences sharing an identical inferred V gene, J gene, and CDR3 amino acid sequence. To compute the percentage overlap between repertoires, the number of shared unique clonotypes was divided by the size of the smaller repertoire. Three approaches were used to assess repertoire richness: RTK rarefaction, the Chao1 estimator, and Recon v2.1 estimates of unobserved clonotypes. Generation probabilities for all TCRbeta clonotypes obtained by the gDNA method from a handful of donors were computed using OLGA. The clones in this table, taken by TCRdb from immuneACCESS, are in-frame only. Not every clone is retained; where verified, under half of the shortfall comes from an unresolved V gene, and the cause of the rest is unknown. V and J calls and clone size are given by that table; D and trimming were obtained from the DNA. Recorded for this sample are about 1 million clones; roughly 80% of them occurred a single time. The ten largest clones capture about 1.4% of the sample.

The V and J genes are TRBV6-6 and TRBJ2-3; the D gene is possibly TRBD2, with 6 bases matching. This receptor was taken from a man aged 18-30 years in good health. Sequenced sample: memory CD4+ T cells sorted from blood. Reading the label with the study, this specimen's cell subset or site is: CD45RA-negative fraction. The sequenced DNA is TGTGCCAGCAGTTCTAGGACTACCTCTAGCACAGATACGCAGTATTTT. Its protein is CASSSRTTSSTDTQYF.